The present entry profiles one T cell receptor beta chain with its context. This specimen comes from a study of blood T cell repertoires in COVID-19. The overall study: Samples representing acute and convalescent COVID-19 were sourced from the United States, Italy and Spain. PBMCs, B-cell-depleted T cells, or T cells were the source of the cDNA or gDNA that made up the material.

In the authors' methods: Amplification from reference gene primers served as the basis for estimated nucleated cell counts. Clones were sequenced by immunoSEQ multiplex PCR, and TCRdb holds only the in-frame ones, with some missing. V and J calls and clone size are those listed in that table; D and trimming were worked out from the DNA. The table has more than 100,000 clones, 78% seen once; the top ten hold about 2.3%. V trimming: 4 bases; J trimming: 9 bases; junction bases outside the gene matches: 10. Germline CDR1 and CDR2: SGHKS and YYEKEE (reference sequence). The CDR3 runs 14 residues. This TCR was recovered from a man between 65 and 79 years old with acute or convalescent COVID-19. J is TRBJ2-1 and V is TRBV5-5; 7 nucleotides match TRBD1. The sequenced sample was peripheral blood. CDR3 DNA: TGTGCCAGCAGCCGTCTCGACAGGGCTATTGAGCAGTTCTTC. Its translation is CASSRLDRAIEQFF. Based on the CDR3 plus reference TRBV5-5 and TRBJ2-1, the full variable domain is DAGVTQSPTHLIKTRGQQVTLRCSPISGHKSVSWYQQVLGQGPQFIFQYYEKEERGRGNFPDRFSARQFPNYSSELNVNALLLGDSALYLCASSRLDRAIEQFFGPGTRLTVL.